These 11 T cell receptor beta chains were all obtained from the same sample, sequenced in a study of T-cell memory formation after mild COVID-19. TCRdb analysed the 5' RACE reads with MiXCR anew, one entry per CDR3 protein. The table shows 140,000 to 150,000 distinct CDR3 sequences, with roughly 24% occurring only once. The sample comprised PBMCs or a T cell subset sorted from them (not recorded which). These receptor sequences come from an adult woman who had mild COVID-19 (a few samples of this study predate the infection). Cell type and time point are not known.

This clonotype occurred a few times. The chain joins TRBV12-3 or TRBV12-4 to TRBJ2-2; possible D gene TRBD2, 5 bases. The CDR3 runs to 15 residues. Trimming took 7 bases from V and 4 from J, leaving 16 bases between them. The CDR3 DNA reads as TGTGCCAGCACTGCGGTATCAGCGGTCACCGGGGAGCTGTTTTTT. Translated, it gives CASTAVSAVTGELFF.

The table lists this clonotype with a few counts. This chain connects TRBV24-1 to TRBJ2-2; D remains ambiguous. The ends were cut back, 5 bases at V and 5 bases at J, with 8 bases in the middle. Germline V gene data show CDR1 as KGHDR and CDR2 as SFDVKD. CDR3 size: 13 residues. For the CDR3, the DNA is TGTGCCACCAGTGCCTCCGGGACCGGGGAGCTGTTTTTT. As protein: CATSASGTGELFF.

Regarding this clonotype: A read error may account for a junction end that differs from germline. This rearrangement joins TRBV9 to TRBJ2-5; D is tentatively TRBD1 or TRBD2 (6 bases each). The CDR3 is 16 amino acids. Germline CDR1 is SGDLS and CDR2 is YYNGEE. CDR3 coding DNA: TGTGCCAGCAGCCCCAATCCATCTGGGGGGCTGGCGCTTTTCACTTTC. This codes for CASSPNPSGGLALFTF. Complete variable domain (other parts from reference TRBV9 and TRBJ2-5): DSGVTQTPKHLITATGQRVTLRCSPRSGDLSVYWYQQSLDQGLQFLIQYYNGEERAKGNILERFSAQQFPDLHSELNLSSLELGDSALYFCASSPNPSGGLALFTFGPGTRLLVL.

CDR3 loop: CASTTTGNYEQFF. The CDR3 DNA reads TGTGCCAGCACCACGACAGGGAATTATGAGCAGTTCTTC. This chain links TRBV28 with TRBJ2-1, with TRBD1 matching over 7 bases. V lost 7 bases and J lost 8; bases outside the gene matches: 8. There are 13 residues in the CDR3. Germline values: CDR1 MDHEN, CDR2 SYDVKM.

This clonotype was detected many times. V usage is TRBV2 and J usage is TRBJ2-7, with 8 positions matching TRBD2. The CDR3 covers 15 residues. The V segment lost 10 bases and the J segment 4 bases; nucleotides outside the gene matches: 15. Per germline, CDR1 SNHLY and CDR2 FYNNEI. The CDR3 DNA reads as TGTGCCAACCAACCGGGGCGGGGGGCGACATACGAGCAGTACTTC. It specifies CANQPGRGATYEQYF.

Written as DNA, the CDR3 is TGCGCCAGCAGCTTGGGTCGGGGGAGCTCCTACGAGCAGTACTTC. Its translation is CASSLGRGSSYEQYF. This sequence joins TRBV5-1 and TRBJ2-7; TRBD2 might be the D (6 bases). CDR1 and CDR2 (germline): SGHRS, YFSETQ. CDR3 length: 15 amino acids. With 0 bases removed from V and 0 bases from J, the gap between germline ends came to 10 bases.

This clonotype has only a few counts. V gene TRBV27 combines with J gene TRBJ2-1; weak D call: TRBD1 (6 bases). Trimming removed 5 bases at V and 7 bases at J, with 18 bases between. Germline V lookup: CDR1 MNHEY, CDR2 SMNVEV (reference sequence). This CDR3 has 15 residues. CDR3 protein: CASSPRLGQKNEQFF. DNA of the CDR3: TGTGCCAGCAGTCCCCGGTTAGGACAGAAAAATGAGCAGTTCTTC.

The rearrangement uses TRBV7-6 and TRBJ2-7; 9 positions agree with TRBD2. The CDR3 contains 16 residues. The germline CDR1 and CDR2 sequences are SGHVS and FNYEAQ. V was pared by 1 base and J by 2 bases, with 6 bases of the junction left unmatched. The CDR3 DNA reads TGTGCCAGCAGCTTAGAAGGGGGACTAGCTGCCTACGAGCAGTACTTC. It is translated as CASSLEGGLAAYEQYF.

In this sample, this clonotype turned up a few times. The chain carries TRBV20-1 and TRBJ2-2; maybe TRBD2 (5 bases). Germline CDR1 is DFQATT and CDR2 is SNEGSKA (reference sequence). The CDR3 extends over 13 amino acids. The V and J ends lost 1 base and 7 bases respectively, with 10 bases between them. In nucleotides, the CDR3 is TGCAGTGCTAGAGGACGGGGTGTCGGGGAGCTGTTTTTT. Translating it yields CSARGRGVGELFF.

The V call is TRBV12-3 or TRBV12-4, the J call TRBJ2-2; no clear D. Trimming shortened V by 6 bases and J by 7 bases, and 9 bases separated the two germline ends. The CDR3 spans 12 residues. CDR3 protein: CASSTLCGELFF. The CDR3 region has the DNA TGTGCCAGCAGCACCTTGTGCGGGGAGCTGTTTTTT.

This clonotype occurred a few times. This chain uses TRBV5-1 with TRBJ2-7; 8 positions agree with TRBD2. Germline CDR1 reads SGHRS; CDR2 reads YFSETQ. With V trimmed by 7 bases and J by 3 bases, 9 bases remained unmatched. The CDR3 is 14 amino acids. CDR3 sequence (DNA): TGCGCCAGCCGGGGGGGGGCGAAGGACTACGAGCAGTACTTC. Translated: CASRGGAKDYEQYF. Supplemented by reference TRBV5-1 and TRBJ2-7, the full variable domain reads KAGVTQTPRYLIKTRGQQVTLSCSPISGHRSVSWYQQTPGQGLQFLFEYFSETQRNKGNFPGRFSGRQFSNSRSEMNVSTLELGDSALYLCASRGGAKDYEQYFGPGTRLTVT.